Listed below are T cell receptor beta chains from one sample, sequenced in a study of PD-L1 blockade in urothelial cancer. Libraries were prepared by immunoSEQ multiplex PCR; TCRdb keeps only in-frame clonotypes and omits some of them. The repertoire includes under 120,000 clones, approximately 86% of them detected once, and 2% to 2.5% sits in the top ten. This sample comprised PBMCs, obtained around atezolizumab (anti-PD-L1) treatment. Every receptor here comes from a man aged 45-65 years with urothelial cancer. The CDR3 runs from the conserved cysteine through the conserved F or W. D genes are given only for firm matches. Only part of the rows carry a size: once, few, many, or a class if the clone is expanded.

D: .; size: .; J: TRBJ1-6; V: TRBV27; length: 16; CDR3: CASSLRTRTDWSPLHF; DNA: TGTGCCAGCAGTTTACGGACCCGGACGGACTGGTCACCCCTCCACTTT
D: TRBD1; size: .; J: TRBJ2-7; V: TRBV6-5; length: 15; CDR3: CASSSAGTVGYEQYF; DNA: TGTGCCAGCAGTTCCGCCGGGACAGTAGGCTACGAGCAGTACTTC
D: TRBD1; size: once; J: TRBJ1-1; V: TRBV18; length: 14; CDR3: CASSLGQLNTEAFF; DNA: TGTGCCAGCTCACTGGGACAGCTGAACACTGAAGCTTTCTTT
D: .; size: .; J: TRBJ1-1; V: TRBV15; length: 15; CDR3: CATSRDQAINTEAFF; DNA: TGTGCCACCAGCAGAGATCAAGCCATTAACACTGAAGCTTTCTTT
D: .; size: .; J: TRBJ1-3; V: TRBV6-1; length: 14; CDR3: CASTIPGLLNTIYF; DNA: TGTGCCAGCACCATACCGGGATTACTAAACACCATATATTTT
D: TRBD1; size: once; J: TRBJ2-1; V: TRBV2; length: 15; CDR3: CASSEGGQGIDEQFF; DNA: TGTGCCAGCAGTGAGGGCGGACAGGGGATCGATGAGCAGTTCTTC
D: .; size: .; J: TRBJ1-4; V: TRBV10-2; length: 15; CDR3: CASSESYGMNEKLFF; DNA: TGCGCCAGCAGTGAGTCATACGGGATGAATGAAAAACTGTTTTTT
D: .; size: once; J: TRBJ2-5; V: TRBV29-1; length: 14; CDR3: CSVDAGGIGETQYF; DNA: TGCAGCGTTGATGCCGGAGGGATCGGCGAGACCCAGTACTTC
D: .; size: .; J: TRBJ2-7; V: TRBV7-9; length: 15; CDR3: CASSPPTGSSYEQYF; DNA: TGTGCCAGCAGCCCTCCCACCGGGAGCTCCTACGAGCAGTACTTC
D: TRBD1; size: few; J: TRBJ2-1; V: TRBV30; length: 13; CDR3: CAWTGQGVGEQFF; DNA: TGTGCCTGGACGGGACAGGGGGTTGGTGAGCAGTTCTTC
D: .; size: few; J: TRBJ1-5; V: TRBV30; length: 15; CDR3: CAWSAGQTVDQPQHF; DNA: TGTGCCTGGAGTGCAGGACAGACCGTTGATCAGCCCCAGCATTTT
D: .; size: .; J: TRBJ2-6; V: TRBV5-4; length: 15; CDR3: CASSLVSQRGGVLTF; DNA: TGTGCCAGCAGCTTGGTGTCCCAGCGAGGCGGCGTCCTGACTTTC
D: TRBD2; size: .; J: TRBJ2-3; V: TRBV11-2; length: 16; CDR3: CASSFLAGTSTDTQYF; DNA: TGTGCCAGCAGCTTTCTAGCGGGAACTAGCACAGATACGCAGTATTTT
D: .; size: few; J: TRBJ2-7; V: TRBV30; length: 13; CDR3: CAWSVNTAGEQYF; DNA: TGTGCCTGGAGTGTGAACACCGCGGGGGAGCAGTACTTC
D: TRBD1; size: once; J: TRBJ1-4; V: TRBV6-5; length: 14; CDR3: CASSPGQVIEKLFF; DNA: TGTGCCAGCAGTCCCGGACAGGTTATTGAAAAACTGTTTTTT
D: .; size: once; J: TRBJ2-7; V: TRBV29-1; length: 14; CDR3: CSVDGQGSSYEQYF; DNA: TGCAGCGTTGACGGTCAGGGGAGCTCCTACGAGCAGTACTTC
D: TRBD2; size: .; J: TRBJ2-4; V: TRBV5-4; length: 15; CDR3: CASSFGREGGNIQYF; DNA: TGTGCCAGCAGCTTCGGGCGGGAGGGCGGGAACATTCAGTACTTC
D: TRBD1; size: once; J: TRBJ2-5; V: TRBV18; length: 14; CDR3: CASSQNRGQETQYF; DNA: TGTGCCAGCTCACAAAACAGGGGGCAAGAGACCCAGTACTTC
D: TRBD2; size: .; J: TRBJ2-2; V: TRBV6-5; length: 16; CDR3: CASSYYLAGVHGELFF; DNA: TGTGCCAGCAGTTATTATCTAGCGGGAGTTCACGGGGAGCTGTTTTTT
D: TRBD2; size: .; J: TRBJ2-1; V: TRBV4-1; length: 15; CDR3: CASSLGLSSLNEQFF; DNA: TGCGCCAGCAGCCTGGGACTAAGCAGTCTAAATGAGCAGTTCTTC
D: TRBD1; size: .; J: TRBJ2-7; V: TRBV7-2; length: 15; CDR3: CASSLPGTGTYEQYF; DNA: TGTGCCAGCAGCTTACCCGGGACAGGGACCTACGAGCAGTACTTC
D: .; size: .; J: TRBJ1-1; V: TRBV5-1; length: 15; CDR3: CASSLPGTPNTEAFF; DNA: TGCGCCAGCAGCCTACCCGGGACACCGAACACTGAAGCTTTCTTT
D: .; size: .; J: TRBJ1-2; V: TRBV6-1; length: 13; CDR3: CASHVGGALGYTF; DNA: TGTGCCAGCCATGTTGGGGGGGCCCTTGGCTACACCTTC
D: TRBD1; size: .; J: TRBJ2-7; V: TRBV28; length: 14; CDR3: CASSPDRGLYEQYF; DNA: TGTGCCAGCAGTCCCGACAGGGGGCTTTACGAGCAGTACTTC
D: .; size: .; J: TRBJ1-3; V: TRBV7-2; length: 15; CDR3: CASTRDPVSGNTIYF; DNA: TGTGCCAGCACCAGGGATCCGGTCTCTGGAAACACCATATATTTT
D: .; size: .; J: TRBJ2-7; V: TRBV12-2; length: 14; CDR3: CASRLTPQRDEQYF; DNA: TGTGCAAGTCGCTTAACGCCCCAGAGGGACGAGCAGTACTTC
D: .; size: .; J: TRBJ2-5; V: TRBV15; length: 17; CDR3: CATSEILRITVDETQYF; DNA: TGTGCCACCAGTGAAATCCTGCGGATCACCGTCGACGAGACCCAGTACTTC
D: .; size: few; J: TRBJ2-2; V: TRBV5-1; length: 15; CDR3: CASSPLATNTGELFF; DNA: TGCGCCAGCAGCCCTCTAGCCACGAACACCGGGGAGCTGTTTTTT
D: .; size: .; J: TRBJ1-1; V: TRBV11-2; length: 15; CDR3: CASSPRDTLNTEAFF; DNA: TGTGCCAGCAGCCCACGGGACACACTAAACACTGAAGCTTTCTTT
D: TRBD1; size: .; J: TRBJ2-2; V: TRBV4-1; length: 16; CDR3: CASSQIDRGDTGELFF; DNA: TGCGCCAGCAGCCAGATAGACAGGGGTGACACCGGGGAGCTGTTTTTT
D: TRBD2; size: .; J: TRBJ2-5; V: TRBV9; length: 16; CDR3: CASSQGLAGWGETQYF; DNA: TGTGCCAGCAGCCAAGGACTAGCGGGATGGGGTGAGACCCAGTACTTC
D: .; size: .; J: TRBJ2-7; V: TRBV5-1; length: 13; CDR3: CASSPGGMYEQYF; DNA: TGCGCCAGCAGCCCAGGCGGGATGTACGAGCAGTACTTC
D: .; size: .; J: TRBJ2-4; V: TRBV15; length: 14; CDR3: CATRPSTPSGIQYF; DNA: TGTGCCACCAGGCCCTCGACTCCGTCCGGCATTCAGTACTTC
D: TRBD2; size: .; J: TRBJ2-5; V: TRBV5-1; length: 16; CDR3: CASSTTGLAGVETQYF; DNA: TGCGCCAGCAGCACAACGGGACTAGCGGGAGTTGAGACCCAGTACTTC
D: .; size: few; J: TRBJ2-1; V: TRBV4-1; length: 16; CDR3: CASSQDQPGSYNEQFF; DNA: TGCGCCAGCAGCCAAGATCAACCGGGCTCCTACAATGAGCAGTTCTTC
D: TRBD1; size: .; J: TRBJ2-1; V: TRBV7-2; length: 14; CDR3: CASSWTGAYNEQFF; DNA: TGTGCCAGCAGCTGGACAGGGGCCTACAATGAGCAGTTCTTC
D: TRBD1; size: .; J: TRBJ1-1; V: TRBV19; length: 13; CDR3: CATRGLGYTEAFF; DNA: TGTGCCACCAGGGGGCTGGGGTACACTGAAGCTTTCTTT
D: TRBD1; size: .; J: TRBJ2-7; V: TRBV11-2; length: 14; CDR3: CASSFRTGSYEQYF; DNA: TGTGCCAGCAGCTTCCGGACAGGAAGCTACGAGCAGTACTTC
D: TRBD1; size: .; J: TRBJ2-2; V: TRBV5-1; length: 15; CDR3: CASSWGTGDAGELFF; DNA: TGCGCCAGCAGCTGGGGTACAGGGGACGCCGGGGAGCTGTTTTTT
D: .; size: .; J: TRBJ2-7; V: TRBV30; length: 13; CDR3: CAWSWAGLVEQYF; DNA: TGTGCCTGGAGTTGGGCAGGGTTGGTCGAGCAGTACTTC
D: TRBD1; size: .; J: TRBJ1-2; V: TRBV7-2; length: 14; CDR3: CASSLPGQGYGYTF; DNA: TGTGCCAGCAGCCTTCCGGGACAGGGGTATGGCTACACCTTC
D: TRBD1; size: once; J: TRBJ2-7; V: TRBV7-9; length: 14; CDR3: CASSRRQGADEQYF; DNA: TGTGCCAGCAGCCGAAGACAGGGGGCCGACGAGCAGTACTTC
D: TRBD2; size: .; J: TRBJ2-1; V: TRBV19; length: 14; CDR3: CASTRTSAYNEQFF; DNA: TGTGCCAGTACCAGGACTAGCGCCTACAATGAGCAGTTCTTC
D: .; size: once; J: TRBJ2-1; V: TRBV5-1; length: 15; CDR3: CASSGDRSGYNEQFF; DNA: TGCGCCAGCAGCGGTGATAGATCGGGATACAATGAGCAGTTCTTC
D: TRBD1; size: few; J: TRBJ1-2; V: TRBV28; length: 14; CDR3: CASTRGTGNYGYTF; DNA: TGTGCCAGCACCAGGGGGACAGGGAACTATGGCTACACCTTC
D: .; size: .; J: TRBJ2-1; V: TRBV7-6; length: 12; CDR3: CASSRGYREQFF; DNA: TGTGCCAGCAGCCGAGGGTATCGGGAGCAGTTCTTC
D: .; size: few; J: TRBJ2-1; V: TRBV19; length: 16; CDR3: CASSIYGASTGNEQFF; DNA: TGTGCCAGTAGTATTTATGGGGCTAGTACGGGCAATGAGCAGTTCTTC
D: .; size: few; J: TRBJ1-2; V: TRBV28; length: 14; CDR3: CASSLSPGVYGYTF; DNA: TGTGCCAGCAGTTTATCGCCAGGGGTGTATGGCTACACCTTC
D: TRBD1; size: .; J: TRBJ1-5; V: TRBV30; length: 14; CDR3: CAWNRGGGGGPQHF; DNA: TGTGCCTGGAACAGGGGTGGGGGTGGAGGGCCCCAGCATTTT
D: TRBD1; size: .; J: TRBJ1-1; V: TRBV28; length: 14; CDR3: CASSSQTGGTEAFF; DNA: TGTGCCAGCAGTTCCCAGACAGGGGGAACTGAAGCTTTCTTT
D: .; size: few; J: TRBJ1-1; V: TRBV30; length: 14; CDR3: CAWSGTVANTEAFF; DNA: TGTGCCTGGAGTGGGACAGTGGCGAACACTGAAGCTTTCTTT
D: TRBD2; size: .; J: TRBJ2-2; V: TRBV7-9; length: 19; CDR3: CASSLVIRLAGGPTGELFF; DNA: TGTGCCAGCAGCTTAGTAATCCGACTAGCGGGAGGGCCGACCGGGGAGCTGTTTTTT
D: TRBD1; size: .; J: TRBJ1-2; V: TRBV6-1; length: 14; CDR3: CASNPGQALLRSTF; DNA: TGTGCCAGCAATCCGGGACAGGCCCTTTTGAGATCCACCTTC
D: TRBD1; size: once; J: TRBJ2-7; V: TRBV14; length: 12; CDR3: CASGQASYEQYF; DNA: TGTGCCAGCGGACAGGCCTCCTACGAGCAGTACTTC
D: TRBD1; size: .; J: TRBJ1-2; V: TRBV6-5; length: 13; CDR3: CASSIGTGNGYTF; DNA: TGTGCCAGCAGCATCGGGACAGGGAATGGCTACACCTTC
D: TRBD1; size: .; J: TRBJ2-2; V: TRBV2; length: 14; CDR3: CASRDRVGTGELFF; DNA: TGTGCCAGCAGGGACAGGGTCGGCACCGGGGAGCTGTTTTTT